This TCR beta chain comes out of a study of HIV-infected patients and healthy controls. Findings and limits, study-wide: During therapy, HIV-associated CDR3s fell significantly in frequency, while CMV-associated CDR3s did not change significantly. Compared with untreated HIV+ repertoires, healthy controls showed roughly threefold more distinct CDR3s and higher Shannon diversity. Compared with healthy controls, HIV-infected patients showed less CDR3 sharing between individuals.

This clonotype has a handful of counts. Antigen: not known. CDR1 and CDR2 (germline): SGHRS, YFSETQ. V was pared by 4 bases and J by 4 bases, with 11 bases between. The CDR3 is 14 amino acids. Whole blood was used without fractionation, so all unsorted peripheral T cells were included. Alpha and beta constant-region primers primed reverse transcription of 500 to 550 ng RNA. Alpha and beta chain libraries were made separately by chain-specific third strand synthesis with multiplexing indices. A 12-nucleotide barcode per molecule came from two concatenated random hexamers added pre-amplification. TCRdb re-called the 5' RACE reads with MiXCR, one entry per CDR3 protein. The data contain around 7,400 distinct CDR3 sequences, 9% to 9.5% of them singletons.

The sample consisted of blood, taken before antiretroviral therapy. The clonotype comes from an adult with HIV infection. The gene calls are TRBV5-1 and TRBJ2-2, with a tentative D call TRBD1 (6 bases). CDR3 nucleotides: TGCGCCAGCAGCGTGGACAGTGGCACCGGGGAGCTGTTTTTT. It translates to CASSVDSGTGELFF. The complete variable domain, with remaining parts taken from reference TRBV5-1 and TRBJ2-2, reads KAGVTQTPRYLIKTRGQQVTLSCSPISGHRSVSWYQQTPGQGLQFLFEYFSETQRNKGNFPGRFSGRQFSNSRSEMNVSTLELGDSALYLCASSVDSGTGELFFGEGSRLTVL.